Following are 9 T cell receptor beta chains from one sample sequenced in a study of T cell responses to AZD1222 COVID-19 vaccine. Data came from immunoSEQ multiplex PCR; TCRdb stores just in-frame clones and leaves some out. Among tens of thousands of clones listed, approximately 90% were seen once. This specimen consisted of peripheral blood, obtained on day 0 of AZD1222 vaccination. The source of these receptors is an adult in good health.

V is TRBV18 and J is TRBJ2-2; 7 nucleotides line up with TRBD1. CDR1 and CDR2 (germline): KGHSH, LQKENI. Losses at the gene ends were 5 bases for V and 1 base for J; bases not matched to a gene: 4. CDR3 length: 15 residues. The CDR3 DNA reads TGTGCCAGCTCAGTCCGGGACAGGAACACCGGGGAGCTGTTTTTT. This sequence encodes CASSVRDRNTGELFF.

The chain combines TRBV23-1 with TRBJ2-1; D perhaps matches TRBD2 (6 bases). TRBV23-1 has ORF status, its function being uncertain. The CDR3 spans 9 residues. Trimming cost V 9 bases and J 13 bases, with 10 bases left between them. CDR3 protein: CARMGGQFF. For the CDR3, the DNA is TGCGCCAGAATGGGGGGACAGTTCTTC.

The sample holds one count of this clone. The chain's CDR3 is CASSSSQGNMNTEAFF. The DNA of the CDR3 is TGCGCCAGCAGCTCTTCACAGGGTAACATGAACACTGAAGCTTTCTTT. The chain links TRBV5-1 to TRBJ1-1, with D perhaps matching TRBD1 (6 bases). V was shortened by 3 bases and J by 0 bases, with 15 bases between the two germline ends. The V gene's germline CDR1 is SGHRS and CDR2 YFSETQ. The CDR3 runs to 16 residues.

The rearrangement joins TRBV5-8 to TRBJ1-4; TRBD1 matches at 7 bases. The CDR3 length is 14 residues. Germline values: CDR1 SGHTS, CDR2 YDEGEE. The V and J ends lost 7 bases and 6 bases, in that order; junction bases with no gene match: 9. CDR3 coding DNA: TGTGCCAGCGGGGGACAGCCTAAAGATGAAAAACTGTTTTTT. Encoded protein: CASGGQPKDEKLFF.

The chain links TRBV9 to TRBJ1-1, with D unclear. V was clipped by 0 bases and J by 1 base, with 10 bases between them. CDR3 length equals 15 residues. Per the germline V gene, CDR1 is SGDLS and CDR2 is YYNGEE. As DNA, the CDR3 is TGTGCCAGCAGCGTAGATCCCAGCCCGAACACTGAAGCTTTCTTT. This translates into CASSVDPSPNTEAFF.

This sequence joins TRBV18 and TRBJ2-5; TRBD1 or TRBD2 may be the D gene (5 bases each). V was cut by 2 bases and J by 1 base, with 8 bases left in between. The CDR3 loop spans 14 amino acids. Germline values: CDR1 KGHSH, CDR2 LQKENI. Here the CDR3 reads CASSPEGFQETQYF. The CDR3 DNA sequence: TGTGCCAGCTCACCAGAGGGGTTCCAAGAGACCCAGTACTTC. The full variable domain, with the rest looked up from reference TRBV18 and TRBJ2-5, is NAGVMQNPRHLVRRRGQEARLRCSPMKGHSHVYWYRQLPEEGLKFMVYLQKENIIDESGMPKERFSAEFPKEGPSILRIQQVVRGDSAAYFCASSPEGFQETQYFGPGTRLLVL.

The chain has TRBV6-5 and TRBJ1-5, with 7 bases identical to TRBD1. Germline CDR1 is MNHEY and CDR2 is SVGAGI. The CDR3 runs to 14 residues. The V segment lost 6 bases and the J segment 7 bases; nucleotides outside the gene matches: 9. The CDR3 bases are TGTGCCAGCAGCCCGGGACAGACGAGGCAGCCCCAGCATTTT. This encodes CASSPGQTRQPQHF.

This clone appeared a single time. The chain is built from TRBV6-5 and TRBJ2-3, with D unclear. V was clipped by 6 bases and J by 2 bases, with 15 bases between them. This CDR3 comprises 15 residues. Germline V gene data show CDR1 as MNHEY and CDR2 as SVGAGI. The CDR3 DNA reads TGTGCCAGCAGGGCCAAGGGCCACTCCACAGATACGCAGTATTTT. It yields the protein CASRAKGHSTDTQYF.

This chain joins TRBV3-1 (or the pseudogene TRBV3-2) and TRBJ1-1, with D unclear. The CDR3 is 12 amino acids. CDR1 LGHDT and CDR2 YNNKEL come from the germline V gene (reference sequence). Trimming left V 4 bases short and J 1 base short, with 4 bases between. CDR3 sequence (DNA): TGTGCCAGCAGCCGACAGAACACTGAAGCTTTCTTT. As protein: CASSRQNTEAFF.